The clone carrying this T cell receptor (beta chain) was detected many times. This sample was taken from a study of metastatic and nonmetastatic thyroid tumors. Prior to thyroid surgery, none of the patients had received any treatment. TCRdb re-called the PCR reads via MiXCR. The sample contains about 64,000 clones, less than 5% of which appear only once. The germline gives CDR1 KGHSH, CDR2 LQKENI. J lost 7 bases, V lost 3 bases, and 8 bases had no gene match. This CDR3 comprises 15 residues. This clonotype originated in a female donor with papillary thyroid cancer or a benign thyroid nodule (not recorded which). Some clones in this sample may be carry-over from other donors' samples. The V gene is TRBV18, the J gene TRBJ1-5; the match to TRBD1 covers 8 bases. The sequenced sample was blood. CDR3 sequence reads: CASSPAGGIGQPQHF. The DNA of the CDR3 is TGTGCCAGCTCACCCGCAGGGGGCATTGGACAGCCCCAGCATTTT.